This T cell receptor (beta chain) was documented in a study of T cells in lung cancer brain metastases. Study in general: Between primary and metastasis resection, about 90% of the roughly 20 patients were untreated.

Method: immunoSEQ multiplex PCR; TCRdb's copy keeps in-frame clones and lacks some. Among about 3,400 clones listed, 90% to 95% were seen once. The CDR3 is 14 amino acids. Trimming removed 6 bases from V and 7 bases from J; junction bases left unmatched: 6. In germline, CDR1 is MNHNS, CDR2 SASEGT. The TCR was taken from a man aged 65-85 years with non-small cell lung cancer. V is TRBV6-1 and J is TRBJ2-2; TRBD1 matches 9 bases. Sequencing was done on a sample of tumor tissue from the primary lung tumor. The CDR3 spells CASSSGTGIGELFF. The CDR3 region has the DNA TGTGCCAGCAGCTCCGGGACAGGGATCGGGGAGCTGTTTTTT.